The clone carrying this T cell receptor beta chain was found a few times. Its matching antigen is unknown. CDR3 size: 15 residues. The germline V gene encodes CDR1 LNHDA and CDR2 SQIVND (reference sequence). Trimming took off 0 bases at V and 6 bases at J, with 14 bases between the two ends. The data originate from a study of blood T cells in healthy people across ages. Broader study findings: The donors' CMV status was not determined, possibly confounding changes in expanded clonotypes.

Alongside a J-beta primer mix, a sample-barcoded 5' primer served in a second PCR lasting about 7 to 12 cycles. TCRdb reanalysed the 5' RACE reads using MiXCR and keeps one entry per CDR3 protein. Among 800,000 to 1,300,000 distinct CDR3 sequences, under 30% were seen once, and the ten largest hold approximately 0.75%. These same records also appear under a second study, on T cells of mothers and their children. According to that study: Donation was provided by three healthy Caucasian mothers along with their six children. For each mother, over 8 million TCR beta CDR3 reads were obtained, and for each child, some 3.1 million. Related mother-child pairs showed slightly, non-significantly higher overlap than unrelated pairs.

The sequence came from a girl aged 2 to 10 in good health. Sequencing input: blood. The V call is TRBV19, the J call TRBJ1-2; TRBD1 might be the D (5 bases). CDR3 nucleotide sequence: TGTGCCAGTAGTATAGAGGTGGAGGGGCCAGATGGCTACACCTTC. It yields the protein CASSIEVEGPDGYTF. The full variable domain, completed using reference TRBV19 and TRBJ1-2, is DGGITQSPKYLFRKEGQNVTLSCEQNLNHDAMYWYRQDPGQGLRLIYYSQIVNDFQKGDIAEGYSVSREKKESFPLTVTSAQKNPTAFYLCASSIEVEGPDGYTFGSGTRLTVV.